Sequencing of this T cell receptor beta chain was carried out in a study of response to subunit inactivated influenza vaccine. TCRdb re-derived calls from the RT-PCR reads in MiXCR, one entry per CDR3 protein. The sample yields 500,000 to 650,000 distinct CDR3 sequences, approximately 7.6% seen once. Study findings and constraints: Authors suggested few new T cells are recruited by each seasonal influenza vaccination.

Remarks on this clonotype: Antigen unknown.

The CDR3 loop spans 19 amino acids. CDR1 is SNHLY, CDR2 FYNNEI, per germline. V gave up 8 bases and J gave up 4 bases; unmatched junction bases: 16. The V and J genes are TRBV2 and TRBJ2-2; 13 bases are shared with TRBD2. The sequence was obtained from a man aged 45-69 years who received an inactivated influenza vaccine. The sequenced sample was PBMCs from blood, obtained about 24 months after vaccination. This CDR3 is CASCWGTSGVSWGTGELFF. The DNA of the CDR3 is TGTGCCAGCTGTTGGGGGACTAGCGGGGTCTCTTGGGGCACCGGGGAGCTGTTTTTT.